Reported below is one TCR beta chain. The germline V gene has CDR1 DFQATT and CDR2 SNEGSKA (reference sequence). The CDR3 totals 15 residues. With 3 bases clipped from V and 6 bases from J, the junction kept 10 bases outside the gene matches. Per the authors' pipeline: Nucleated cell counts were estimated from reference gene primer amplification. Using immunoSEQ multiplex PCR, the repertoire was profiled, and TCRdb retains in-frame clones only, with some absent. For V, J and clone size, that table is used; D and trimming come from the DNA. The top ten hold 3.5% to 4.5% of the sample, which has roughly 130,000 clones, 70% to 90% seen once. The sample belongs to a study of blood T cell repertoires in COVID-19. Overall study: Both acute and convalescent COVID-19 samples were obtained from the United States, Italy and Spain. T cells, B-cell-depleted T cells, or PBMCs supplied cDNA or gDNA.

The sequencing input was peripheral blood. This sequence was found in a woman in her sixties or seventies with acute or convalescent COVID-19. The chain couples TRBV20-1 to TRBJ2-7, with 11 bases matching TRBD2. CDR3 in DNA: TGCAGTGCTAGTTTCGGTACTAGCGGGAGTGGCGAGCAGTACTTC. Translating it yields CSASFGTSGSGEQYF.